This T cell receptor (beta chain) is drawn from a study of response to subunit inactivated influenza vaccine. The CDR3 covers 15 residues. The germline gives CDR1 LNHNV, CDR2 YYDKDF (reference sequence). V dropped 1 base and J dropped 3 bases, with 7 bases sitting between them. General study points: Authors suggested each seasonal flu vaccination may recruit only limited numbers of new T cells.

In the case of this clonotype: No antigen is known for it.

One entry per CDR3 protein results from TCRdb running MiXCR on the RT-PCR reads. This sample yields approximately 500,000 distinct CDR3 sequences, of which approximately 14% are seen a single time; over 8.5% belongs to the top ten. Specimen: PBMCs from blood, collected 11 to 12 days after vaccination. This receptor was taken from a man aged 50 or older who received an inactivated influenza vaccine. The chain recombines TRBV15 with TRBJ1-6, with no clear D. DNA of the CDR3: TGTGCCACCAGCAGAGGACAAAGCTATAATTCACCCCTCCACTTT. Amino acid sequence: CATSRGQSYNSPLHF. The variable domain in full, completed from reference TRBV15 and TRBJ1-6, reads DAMVIQNPRYQVTQFGKPVTLSCSQTLNHNVMYWYQQKSSQAPKLLFHYYDKDFNNEADTPDNFQSRRPNTSFCFLDIRSPGLGDTAMYLCATSRGQSYNSPLHFGNGTRLTVT.